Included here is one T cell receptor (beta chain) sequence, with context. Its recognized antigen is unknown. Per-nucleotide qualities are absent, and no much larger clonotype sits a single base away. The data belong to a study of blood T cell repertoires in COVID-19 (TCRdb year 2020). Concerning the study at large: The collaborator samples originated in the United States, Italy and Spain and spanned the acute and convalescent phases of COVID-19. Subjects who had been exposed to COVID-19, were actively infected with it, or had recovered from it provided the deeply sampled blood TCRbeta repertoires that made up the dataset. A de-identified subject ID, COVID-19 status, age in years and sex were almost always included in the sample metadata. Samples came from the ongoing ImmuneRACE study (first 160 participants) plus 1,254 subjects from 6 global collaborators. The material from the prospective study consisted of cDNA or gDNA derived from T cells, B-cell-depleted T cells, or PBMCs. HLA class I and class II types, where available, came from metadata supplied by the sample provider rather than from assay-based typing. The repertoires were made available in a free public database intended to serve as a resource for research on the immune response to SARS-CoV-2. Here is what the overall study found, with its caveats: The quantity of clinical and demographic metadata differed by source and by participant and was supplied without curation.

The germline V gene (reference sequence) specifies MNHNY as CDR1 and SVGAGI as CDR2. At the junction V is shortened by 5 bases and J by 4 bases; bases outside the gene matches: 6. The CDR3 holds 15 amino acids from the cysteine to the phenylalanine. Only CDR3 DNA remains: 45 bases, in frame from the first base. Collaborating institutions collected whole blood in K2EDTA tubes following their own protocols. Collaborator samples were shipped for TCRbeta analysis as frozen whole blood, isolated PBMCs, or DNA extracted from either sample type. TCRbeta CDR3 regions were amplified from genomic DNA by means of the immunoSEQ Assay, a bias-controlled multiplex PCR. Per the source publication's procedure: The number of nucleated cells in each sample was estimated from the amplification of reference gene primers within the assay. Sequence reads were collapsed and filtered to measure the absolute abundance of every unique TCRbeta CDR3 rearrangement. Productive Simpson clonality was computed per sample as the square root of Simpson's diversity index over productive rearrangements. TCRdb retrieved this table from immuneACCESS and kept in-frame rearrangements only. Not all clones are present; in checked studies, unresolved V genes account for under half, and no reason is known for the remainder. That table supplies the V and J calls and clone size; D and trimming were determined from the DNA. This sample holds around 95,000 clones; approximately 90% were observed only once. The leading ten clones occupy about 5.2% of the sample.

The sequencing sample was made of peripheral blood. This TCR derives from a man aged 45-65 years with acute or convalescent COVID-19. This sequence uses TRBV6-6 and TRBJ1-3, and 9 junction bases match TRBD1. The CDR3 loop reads CASSKQGALGNTIYF. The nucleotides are TGTGCCAGCAGTAAACAGGGGGCACTAGGAAACACCATATATTTT.